This T cell receptor beta chain was profiled in a study of blood T cell repertoires in COVID-19. V lost 3 bases to trimming and J lost 5 bases; unmatched junction nucleotides: 15. The germline CDR1 and CDR2 sequences are LNHDA and SQIVND (reference sequence). The CDR3 totals 18 residues. Per the authors' pipeline: Reference gene primer amplification in the assay estimated nucleated cell counts. Sequenced by immunoSEQ multiplex PCR; TCRdb stores in-frame clones only, minus some. The D gene and trimming were derived from the DNA, and the V and J assignments and clone size from that table. This table holds about 77,000 clones, about 73% found once.

The chain combines TRBV19 with TRBJ1-5; 8 bases agree with TRBD1. This TCR derives from a man aged 55 to 69 with acute or convalescent COVID-19. Sequencing input: peripheral blood. The DNA for the CDR3 is TGTGCCAGTAGTATGGAGGGGAGGCAGGGGGCTCGGGATCAGCCCCAGCATTTT. Protein product: CASSMEGRQGARDQPQHF.